This entry concerns a single T cell receptor (beta chain). The antigen it binds to is not known. Per-nucleotide qualities are absent, and no much larger clonotype sits a single base away. The CDR3 spans 15 residues, from the cysteine through the phenylalanine. The CDR3 DNA has 45 bases and is translated from base 1. In the germline V gene, CDR1 corresponds to SGDLS and CDR2 to YYNGEE. Relative to germline, V is 0 bases shorter and J is 5 bases shorter, with 14 bases between their ends. Whole blood was collected in K2EDTA tubes by collaborating institutions according to the institutions' own protocols. For TCRbeta analysis, collaborators shipped samples in one of three forms: frozen whole blood, isolated PBMCs, or DNA extracted from either of those sample types. The source of the sample is a study of blood T cell repertoires in COVID-19 (dated by TCRdb to 2018 to 2020). For the wider study: Samples from collaborators originated in the United States, Italy and Spain and spanned both the acute and convalescent phases of COVID-19. The samples were drawn from two sources: the first 160 participants of the ongoing ImmuneRACE study, and 950 to 1,500 subjects contributed by 6 global collaborators. The sample metadata nearly always contained a de-identified subject ID, COVID-19 status, age in years and sex. HLA class I and class II types, where available, came from metadata supplied by the sample provider rather than from assay-based typing. Deeply sampled blood TCRbeta repertoires from subjects exposed to, actively infected with, or recovered from COVID-19 were included in the dataset. The repertoires were released in a freely available public database meant as a resource for research on the immune response to SARS-CoV-2. The prospective study material was composed of cDNA or gDNA derived from T cells, B-cell-depleted T cells, or PBMCs.

TCRbeta CDR3 regions were amplified from genomic DNA using the immunoSEQ Assay, a bias-controlled multiplex PCR. The source study handled its data this way. Nucleated cell counts per sample were estimated from amplification of reference gene primers within the assay. To quantify the absolute abundance of each unique TCRbeta CDR3 rearrangement, sequence reads were collapsed and filtered. For each sample, productive Simpson clonality was calculated as the square root of Simpson's diversity index over productive rearrangements. The source is immuneACCESS, and TCRdb retained only in-frame sequences with V and J called. Part of the clones is not carried over; for the studies checked, unresolved V genes explain less than half of this, and the remainder is unexplained. V and J calls and clone size are as listed in that table; D and trimming were resolved from the DNA. In all, the sample holds about 59,000 clones, and 90% to 95% of those were seen once. The ten largest clonotypes hold over 7.5% of the sample.

What the authors observed across the whole study: The quantity of clinical and demographic metadata differed by source and by participant and was supplied without curation.

This sequence uses TRBV9 and TRBJ2-5, with TRBD2 as a weak D call on 6 bases. Source material: peripheral blood. The clonotype comes from a human donor in a cohort sampled during active COVID-19. The nucleotides read TGTGCCAGCAGCGTAGCAGGAGTGGCGGGGGAGACCCAGTACTTC. It encodes CASSVAGVAGETQYF.